The next 18 T cell receptor beta chains were all read from a single sample in a study of blood T cell repertoires in COVID-19. Profiling relied on immunoSEQ multiplex PCR, and the TCRdb table lists in-frame clones only, not all of them. The sample holds hundreds of thousands of clones; roughly 87% are singletons and the top ten take about 1%. Sequencing input: PBMCs or T cells enriched from blood (not recorded which). All receptors derive from a woman under 40 who had recovered from COVID-19.

A single count supports this clone. This chain uses TRBV5-6 with TRBJ2-7; 11 bases agree with TRBD2. V lost 1 base to trimming and J lost 2 bases; unmatched junction nucleotides: 5. This CDR3 spans 16 amino acids. Germline lookup yields CDR1 SGHDT and CDR2 YYEEEE. CDR3 sequence (DNA): TGTGCCAGCAGCTTGTACCGACTAGCGGGGCCCTACGAGCAGTACTTC. The encoded protein is CASSLYRLAGPYEQYF.

For the CDR3, the DNA is TGCAGCGCCACCCGGGGACTAGCGAAATACAATGAGCAGTTCTTC. This gives the protein CSATRGLAKYNEQFF. The chain has TRBV29-1 and TRBJ2-1, with 10 positions matching TRBD2. Per the germline V gene, CDR1 is SQVTM and CDR2 is ANQGSEA. V lost 7 bases and J lost 4; bases outside the gene matches: 10. The CDR3 contains 15 residues.

The V gene is TRBV7-9, the J gene TRBJ2-7, with a tentative D call TRBD1 (6 bases). Deletions cut 5 bases from V and 2 bases from J, with 16 bases between. Germline V lookup: CDR1 SEHNR, CDR2 FQNEAQ (reference sequence). The CDR3 runs 15 residues. CDR3 nucleotide sequence: TGTGCCAGCAGCCAACTACAGGGTCTCCCCTACGAGCAGTACTTC. It is translated as CASSQLQGLPYEQYF.

The chain has TRBV9 and TRBJ2-2, with TRBD1 matching 11 bases. Germline lookup yields CDR1 SGDLS and CDR2 YYNGEE. The CDR3 has 17 amino acids. After removal of 3 bases from V and 4 bases from J, the junction contained 8 bases not matched to a gene. CDR3 nucleotide sequence: TGTGCCAGCAGCGGTTCCGGCGGACAGGGGGCCACCGGGGAGCTGTTTTTT. This translates into CASSGSGGQGATGELFF.

CDR3 loop: CATSRENRGQYGYTF. CDR3 bases: TGTGCCACCAGCAGAGAGAACAGGGGGCAGTATGGCTACACCTTC. The chain is built from TRBV15 and TRBJ1-2; 9 bases agree with TRBD1. The CDR3 sequence is 15 residues long. V shed 0 bases and J 5 bases; nucleotides not matched to a gene: 4. The germline V gene has CDR1 LNHNV and CDR2 YYDKDF (reference sequence).

V and J are TRBV28 and TRBJ1-5; no reliable D call. Germline V gives CDR1 MDHEN, CDR2 SYDVKM. This CDR3 has 17 residues. Trimming left V 3 bases short and J 2 bases short, with 17 bases between. CDR3 coding DNA: TGTGCCAGCAGTTTCCCCGCAAGCGGTCGGGGCAATCAGCCCCAGCATTTT. This gives the protein CASSFPASGRGNQPQHF.

V usage is TRBV9 and J usage is TRBJ1-2; 9 nucleotides align to TRBD1. V was pared by 3 bases and J by 4 bases, with 7 bases of the junction left unmatched. This CDR3 has 15 amino acids. Germline assignment: CDR1 SGDLS and CDR2 YYNGEE. The chain's CDR3 is CASSAPGTGFYGYTF. The CDR3 nucleotides read TGTGCCAGCAGCGCCCCCGGGACAGGGTTCTATGGCTACACCTTC.

This chain links TRBV7-3 with TRBJ1-3; TRBD1 is a possible D gene (5 bases). The CDR3 covers 16 residues. CDR1 is SGHTA, CDR2 FQGTGA, per germline. V was shortened by 0 bases and J by 0 bases, with 9 bases between the two germline ends. CDR3 amino acids: CASSLTGQGSGNTIYF. DNA of the CDR3: TGTGCCAGCAGCTTAACGGGGCAGGGCTCTGGAAACACCATATATTTT.

For the CDR3, the DNA is TGTGCCAGCAGCTTAGAGGGCGACAGGGAGAGTGAAAAACTGTTTTTT. Its translation is CASSLEGDRESEKLFF. This chain uses TRBV7-9 with TRBJ1-4, with 7 bases identical to TRBD1. The CDR3 is 16 residues long. Looked up from germline, CDR1 is SEHNR and CDR2 is FQNEAQ (reference sequence). V shed 1 base, J shed 7 bases, and the junction held 9 bases outside the gene matches.

The chain is built from TRBV30 and TRBJ2-7; D not resolved. CDR1 is GTSNPN and CDR2 is SVGIG in the germline V gene (reference sequence). Trimming took 2 bases from V and 0 from J, leaving 8 bases between them. The CDR3 loop spans 13 amino acids. CDR3 sequence (DNA): TGTGCCTGGAGTCCGTTTAGCTCCTACGAGCAGTACTTC. Its translation is CAWSPFSSYEQYF.

The chain is built from TRBV5-1 and TRBJ2-3; 9 bases match TRBD2. The CDR3 sequence is 16 residues long. V shed 1 base, J shed 3 bases, and the junction held 6 bases outside the gene matches. Germline loops: CDR1 SGHRS, CDR2 YFSETQ. The CDR3 spells CASSLYAGGQTDTQYF. The CDR3 nucleotides read TGCGCCAGCAGCTTGTACGCGGGGGGGCAGACAGATACGCAGTATTTT. The full variable domain, its missing parts supplied by reference TRBV5-1 and TRBJ2-3, is KAGVTQTPRYLIKTRGQQVTLSCSPISGHRSVSWYQQTPGQGLQFLFEYFSETQRNKGNFPGRFSGRQFSNSRSEMNVSTLELGDSALYLCASSLYAGGQTDTQYFGPGTRLTVL.

V usage is TRBV5-1 and J usage is TRBJ2-3; 8 bases match TRBD1. Germline CDR1 and CDR2: SGHRS and YFSETQ. This CDR3 spans 14 amino acids. The junction had 3 bases not matched to a gene; V was cut back by 5 bases and J by 1 base. Here the CDR3 reads CASRSTGGTDTQYF. In DNA, the CDR3 is TGCGCCAGCAGGTCGACAGGGGGCACAGATACGCAGTATTTT.

The rearrangement joins TRBV12-3 or TRBV12-4 to TRBJ1-3; TRBD1 is a possible D gene (5 bases). V lost 5 bases to trimming and J lost 9 bases, with 8 bases between them. The CDR3 length is 11 residues. CDR3 bases: TGTGCCAGCAGTAGAAGGGGCACCATATATTTT. It translates to CASSRRGTIYF.

The rearrangement links TRBV19 to TRBJ2-5; 8 bases match TRBD2. The germline gives CDR1 LNHDA, CDR2 SQIVND (reference sequence). The CDR3 has 16 residues. Trimming took 5 bases from V and 3 from J; bases not matched to a gene: 11. CDR3 sequence (DNA): TGTGCCAGTAGTGCTCGAAGGCTGGGACTAGAAGAGACCCAGTACTTC. The encoded protein is CASSARRLGLEETQYF.

The chain uses TRBV5-1 and TRBJ1-5; TRBD1 agrees at 7 bases. The V gene end was trimmed by 2 bases and the J gene end by 7 bases; junction bases not matched to a gene: 3. There are 13 residues in the CDR3. Per germline, CDR1 SGHRS and CDR2 YFSETQ. For the CDR3, the DNA is TGCGCCAGCAGCTTAGGGGGCGAGCAGCCCCAGCATTTT. It is translated as CASSLGGEQPQHF.

V and J are TRBV29-1 and TRBJ1-1; tentatively, D is TRBD1 (6 bases). The V gene's germline CDR1 is SQVTM and CDR2 ANQGSEA. The CDR3 has 13 amino acids. Trimming removed 0 bases from V and 2 bases from J, with 7 bases in between. CDR3 loop: CSVEEQGNTEAFF. The CDR3 DNA follows: TGCAGCGTTGAAGAACAGGGTAACACTGAAGCTTTCTTT.

The chain recombines TRBV5-1 with TRBJ1-1; D possibly corresponds to TRBD1 (5 bases). The germline V gene encodes CDR1 SGHRS and CDR2 YFSETQ. The CDR3 extends over 15 amino acids. Trimming cost V 7 bases and J 0 bases, with 16 bases left between them. The CDR3 here is CASGKGSVLNTEAFF. The DNA for the CDR3 is TGCGCCAGCGGAAAGGGGTCGGTTCTGAACACTGAAGCTTTCTTT.

The CDR3 is CASSWQDRVSFF. The CDR3 DNA reads TGTGCCAGCAGCTGGCAGGACAGGGTATCTTTCTTT. The chain recombines TRBV11-2 with TRBJ1-1; 8 bases are a match to TRBD1. The CDR3 is 12 residues long. Germline V gene data show CDR1 as SGHAT and CDR2 as FQNNGV. The V and J ends lost 4 bases and 12 bases, in that order; junction bases with no gene match: 7. Full variable domain (remainder filled in from reference TRBV11-2 and TRBJ1-1): EAGVAQSPRYKIIEKRQSVAFWCNPISGHATLYWYQQILGQGPKLLIQFQNNGVVDDSQLPKDRFSAERLKGVDSTLKIQPAKLEDSAVYLCASSWQDRVSFFGQGTRLTVV.